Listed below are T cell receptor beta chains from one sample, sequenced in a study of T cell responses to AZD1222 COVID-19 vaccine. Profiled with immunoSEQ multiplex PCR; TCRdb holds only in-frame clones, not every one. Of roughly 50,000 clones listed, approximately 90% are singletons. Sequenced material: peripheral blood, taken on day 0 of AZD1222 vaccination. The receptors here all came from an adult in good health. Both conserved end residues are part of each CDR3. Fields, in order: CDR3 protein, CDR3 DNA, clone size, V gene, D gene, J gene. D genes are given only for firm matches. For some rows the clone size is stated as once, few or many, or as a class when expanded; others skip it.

CDR3 protein: CASSGGVAGFTGELFF; CDR3 DNA: TGTGCCAGCAGCGGGGGGGTGGCAGGTTTCACCGGGGAGCTGTTTTTT; clone size: NA; V gene: TRBV11-2; D gene: TRBD2; J gene: TRBJ2-2
CDR3 protein: CASSPGQSLRTDTQYF; CDR3 DNA: TGTGCCAGCAGCCCCGGACAGAGCCTGCGCACAGATACGCAGTATTTT; clone size: NA; V gene: TRBV14; D gene: NA; J gene: TRBJ2-3
CDR3 protein: CASSGEVGVGEYYGYTF; CDR3 DNA: TGTGCCAGCAGCGGGGAGGTGGGGGTAGGCGAGTACTATGGCTACACCTTC; clone size: NA; V gene: TRBV13; D gene: NA; J gene: TRBJ1-2
CDR3 protein: CAWSPMTNGNTIYF; CDR3 DNA: TGTGCCTGGAGTCCGATGACAAATGGAAACACCATATATTTT; clone size: NA; V gene: TRBV30; D gene: NA; J gene: TRBJ1-3
CDR3 protein: CASSLGDLIGSPLHF; CDR3 DNA: TGTGCCAGCAGCTTAGGTGATCTGATCGGTTCACCCCTCCACTTT; clone size: NA; V gene: TRBV7-6; D gene: NA; J gene: TRBJ1-6
CDR3 protein: CASSSLVSSYNSPLHF; CDR3 DNA: TGTGCCAGCAGCTCACTAGTGAGCTCCTATAATTCACCCCTCCACTTT; clone size: NA; V gene: TRBV7-9; D gene: NA; J gene: TRBJ1-6
CDR3 protein: CSVWDRSNYGYTF; CDR3 DNA: TGCAGCGTTTGGGACCGGTCCAACTATGGCTACACCTTC; clone size: NA; V gene: TRBV29-1; D gene: NA; J gene: TRBJ1-2
CDR3 protein: CASSLGQDQPQHF; CDR3 DNA: TGTGCCAGCAGCTTGGGACAGGATCAGCCCCAGCATTTT; clone size: NA; V gene: TRBV5-8; D gene: NA; J gene: TRBJ1-5
CDR3 protein: CASSQDSFYSGNTIYF; CDR3 DNA: TGTGCCAGCAGCCAAGACAGCTTCTACTCTGGAAACACCATATATTTT; clone size: NA; V gene: TRBV3-1/TRBV3-2; D gene: NA; J gene: TRBJ1-3
CDR3 protein: CASSELGGNSKNTEAFF; CDR3 DNA: TGTGCCAGCAGTGAACTCGGGGGCAATAGCAAGAACACTGAAGCTTTCTTT; clone size: once; V gene: TRBV6-1; D gene: NA; J gene: TRBJ1-1
CDR3 protein: CAISGTGRNNQPQHF; CDR3 DNA: TGTGCCATCAGTGGGACAGGGAGGAACAATCAGCCCCAGCATTTT; clone size: NA; V gene: TRBV10-3; D gene: TRBD1; J gene: TRBJ1-5
CDR3 protein: CASSLLNTEAFF; CDR3 DNA: TGTGCCAGCAGCTTACTGAACACTGAAGCTTTCTTT; clone size: NA; V gene: TRBV7-6; D gene: NA; J gene: TRBJ1-1
CDR3 protein: CASSPQDGYNEQFF; CDR3 DNA: TGTGCCAGTAGTCCACAGGACGGTTACAATGAGCAGTTCTTC; clone size: NA; V gene: TRBV19; D gene: NA; J gene: TRBJ2-1
CDR3 protein: CASSEDRETEAFF; CDR3 DNA: TGTGCCAGCAGTGAAGACAGGGAGACTGAAGCTTTCTTT; clone size: NA; V gene: TRBV25-1; D gene: TRBD1; J gene: TRBJ1-1
CDR3 protein: CASSPGDRAAYEQYF; CDR3 DNA: TGTGCCAGTAGCCCCGGCGACAGGGCGGCGTACGAGCAGTACTTC; clone size: once; V gene: TRBV19; D gene: TRBD1; J gene: TRBJ2-7
CDR3 protein: CASSPRRGYEQYF; CDR3 DNA: TGTGCCAGCAGTCCCCGTCGTGGATACGAGCAGTACTTC; clone size: NA; V gene: TRBV6-5; D gene: NA; J gene: TRBJ2-7
CDR3 protein: CAISPTLSSYEQYF; CDR3 DNA: TGTGCCATCAGTCCGACACTAAGCTCCTACGAGCAGTACTTC; clone size: NA; V gene: TRBV10-3; D gene: NA; J gene: TRBJ2-7
CDR3 protein: CSVLVSWWDEQFF; CDR3 DNA: TGCAGCGTTTTGGTTTCCTGGTGGGATGAGCAGTTCTTC; clone size: NA; V gene: TRBV29-1; D gene: NA; J gene: TRBJ2-1
CDR3 protein: CASSLAYQPQHF; CDR3 DNA: TGTGCCAGCAGTTTGGCCTATCAGCCCCAGCATTTT; clone size: NA; V gene: TRBV12-3/TRBV12-4; D gene: NA; J gene: TRBJ1-5
CDR3 protein: CASSLESLSSYEQYF; CDR3 DNA: TGTGCCAGCAGCTTAGAGTCCTTGAGCTCCTACGAGCAGTACTTC; clone size: NA; V gene: TRBV7-9; D gene: NA; J gene: TRBJ2-7
CDR3 protein: CATSDQGQGNTGELFF; CDR3 DNA: TGTGCCACCAGTGACCAGGGACAGGGGAACACCGGGGAGCTGTTTTTT; clone size: NA; V gene: TRBV24-1; D gene: TRBD1; J gene: TRBJ2-2
CDR3 protein: CASSFGSASYEQYF; CDR3 DNA: TGTGCCAGCAGCTTCGGTTCGGCCTCCTACGAGCAGTACTTC; clone size: NA; V gene: TRBV5-4; D gene: NA; J gene: TRBJ2-7
CDR3 protein: CASSLTGGSYEQYF; CDR3 DNA: TGTGCCAGCAGCCTGACAGGGGGAAGCTACGAGCAGTACTTC; clone size: NA; V gene: TRBV28; D gene: TRBD1; J gene: TRBJ2-7
CDR3 protein: CASSLEEGAQPQHF; CDR3 DNA: TGTGCCAGCAGCTTAGAAGAAGGGGCTCAGCCCCAGCATTTT; clone size: NA; V gene: TRBV7-6; D gene: NA; J gene: TRBJ1-5
CDR3 protein: CASSQAAKNIQYF; CDR3 DNA: TGCGCCAGCAGCCAGGCAGCCAAAAACATTCAGTACTTC; clone size: NA; V gene: TRBV4-1; D gene: NA; J gene: TRBJ2-4
CDR3 protein: CASSPFGTGDSYEQYF; CDR3 DNA: TGTGCCAGCAGTCCCTTCGGGACAGGGGATTCCTACGAGCAGTACTTC; clone size: few; V gene: TRBV28; D gene: TRBD1; J gene: TRBJ2-7
CDR3 protein: CASSQSASNQPQHF; CDR3 DNA: TGCGCCAGCAGCCAATCGGCCTCGAATCAGCCCCAGCATTTT; clone size: NA; V gene: TRBV4-3; D gene: NA; J gene: TRBJ1-5
CDR3 protein: CASSYRSGGLNEQYF; CDR3 DNA: TGTGCCAGCAGTTACCGTAGCGGGGGACTCAACGAGCAGTACTTC; clone size: NA; V gene: TRBV6-5; D gene: TRBD2; J gene: TRBJ2-7
CDR3 protein: CASSLAFEQYF; CDR3 DNA: TGTGCCAGCAGCTTAGCGTTTGAGCAGTACTTC; clone size: NA; V gene: TRBV7-9; D gene: NA; J gene: TRBJ2-7
CDR3 protein: CASSLDVDGEYGYTF; CDR3 DNA: TGTGCCAGCAGTTTAGACGTAGACGGGGAATATGGCTACACCTTC; clone size: NA; V gene: TRBV27; D gene: NA; J gene: TRBJ1-2
CDR3 protein: CASRRQGSETQYF; CDR3 DNA: TGTGCCAGCAGACGACAGGGCTCGGAGACCCAGTACTTC; clone size: once; V gene: TRBV28; D gene: TRBD1; J gene: TRBJ2-5
CDR3 protein: CAGSLQGARETQYF; CDR3 DNA: TGTGCCGGATCCTTACAGGGGGCTCGGGAGACCCAGTACTTC; clone size: NA; V gene: TRBV6-5; D gene: TRBD1; J gene: TRBJ2-5
CDR3 protein: CASSLEGAKNEQYF; CDR3 DNA: TGTGCCAGCAGTTTAGAGGGGGCGAAGAACGAGCAGTACTTC; clone size: NA; V gene: TRBV28; D gene: TRBD1; J gene: TRBJ2-7
CDR3 protein: CASSPPGVYGYTF; CDR3 DNA: TGTGCCAGCTCACCACCCGGGGTCTATGGCTACACCTTC; clone size: once; V gene: TRBV18; D gene: NA; J gene: TRBJ1-2
CDR3 protein: CASSVHPTGRQGTEQYF; CDR3 DNA: TGTGCCAGCAGCGTCCACCCCACCGGGCGACAGGGTACCGAGCAGTACTTC; clone size: NA; V gene: TRBV9; D gene: TRBD1; J gene: TRBJ2-7
CDR3 protein: CASSYSASGTDTQYF; CDR3 DNA: TGTGCCAGCAGTTACTCAGCTAGCGGCACAGATACGCAGTATTTT; clone size: NA; V gene: TRBV6-5; D gene: NA; J gene: TRBJ2-3
CDR3 protein: CASSYGTSYYNEQFF; CDR3 DNA: TGTGCCAGCAGTTATGGGACTAGCTACTACAATGAGCAGTTCTTC; clone size: NA; V gene: TRBV6-5; D gene: TRBD2; J gene: TRBJ2-1
CDR3 protein: CASSVAGPGELFF; CDR3 DNA: TGTGCCAGCAGCGTAGCCGGGCCCGGGGAGCTGTTTTTT; clone size: NA; V gene: TRBV9; D gene: NA; J gene: TRBJ2-2
CDR3 protein: CSSTTGTGQYF; CDR3 DNA: TGCAGTTCAACCACCGGGACAGGGCAGTACTTC; clone size: NA; V gene: TRBV20-1; D gene: TRBD1; J gene: TRBJ2-7
CDR3 protein: CSVEAGGVGEQYF; CDR3 DNA: TGCAGCGTTGAGGCGGGTGGTGTGGGCGAGCAGTACTTC; clone size: NA; V gene: TRBV29-1; D gene: NA; J gene: TRBJ2-7
CDR3 protein: CAWSAPTIQGAREKLFF; CDR3 DNA: TGTGCCTGGAGTGCTCCTACCATACAGGGGGCGCGGGAAAAACTGTTTTTT; clone size: NA; V gene: TRBV30; D gene: TRBD1; J gene: TRBJ1-4
CDR3 protein: CASSLMGGTEAFF; CDR3 DNA: TGTGCCAGCAGCTTGATGGGGGGGACTGAAGCTTTCTTT; clone size: NA; V gene: TRBV7-8; D gene: NA; J gene: TRBJ1-1
CDR3 protein: CAISASYEQYF; CDR3 DNA: TGTGCCATCAGTGCCTCTTACGAGCAGTACTTC; clone size: few; V gene: TRBV10-3; D gene: NA; J gene: TRBJ2-7
CDR3 protein: CASSSDRASEGTQYF; CDR3 DNA: TGTGCCAGCAGCTCCGACAGAGCCTCTGAGGGGACCCAGTACTTC; clone size: NA; V gene: TRBV2; D gene: NA; J gene: TRBJ2-5
CDR3 protein: CASSRGGSNTGELFF; CDR3 DNA: TGTGCCAGCTCACGAGGGGGTTCGAACACCGGGGAGCTGTTTTTT; clone size: NA; V gene: TRBV18; D gene: NA; J gene: TRBJ2-2
CDR3 protein: CASSRGQGEEKLFF; CDR3 DNA: TGTGCCAGCAGCAGGGGACAGGGGGAGGAAAAACTGTTTTTT; clone size: NA; V gene: TRBV7-2; D gene: TRBD1; J gene: TRBJ1-4
CDR3 protein: CASSSSTIRVLEAFF; CDR3 DNA: TGTGCCAGCAGTTCGTCAACCATCAGGGTCCTTGAAGCTTTCTTT; clone size: NA; V gene: TRBV28; D gene: NA; J gene: TRBJ1-1
CDR3 protein: CASSYQPQHF; CDR3 DNA: TGTGCCAGCAGTTATCAGCCCCAGCATTTT; clone size: NA; V gene: TRBV6-5; D gene: NA; J gene: TRBJ1-5
CDR3 protein: CASSPPGTSGKETQYF; CDR3 DNA: TGTGCCAGCAGCCCACCCGGGACTAGCGGGAAAGAGACCCAGTACTTC; clone size: NA; V gene: TRBV5-4; D gene: TRBD2; J gene: TRBJ2-5